This is a list of T cell receptor beta chains from one sample in a study of spatial heterogeneity in lung cancer. One entry per CDR3 protein, called by TCRdb with MiXCR from the 5' RACE reads. The profile covers approximately 94,000 distinct CDR3 sequences, with 4.4% appearing a single time and over 20% taken by the ten largest. This specimen consisted of lung tumor tissue, obtained at surgery. These TCRs come from a male donor with early-stage non-small cell lung cancer. The CDR3 runs from the conserved cysteine through the conserved F or W. Fields, in order: D gene, J gene, V gene, CDR3 length, CDR3 protein. A D gene is named only where the DNA matches it firmly.

-	TRBJ1-2	TRBV6-1	15	CASSEVRPANYGYTF
-	TRBJ2-1	TRBV29-1	17	CSVEGQALGHSYNEQFF
TRBD1	TRBJ1-4	TRBV2	15	CASSVRQGDNEKLFF
-	TRBJ2-1	TRBV7-9	12	CASIASRNEQFF
TRBD1	TRBJ2-3	TRBV7-9	16	CASSLSPTGGTDTQYF
-	TRBJ1-1	TRBV21-1	13	CASSPAGRGTAFF
-	TRBJ1-5	TRBV27	13	CASRFSHAQPQHF
TRBD1	TRBJ1-1	TRBV7-9	12	CASSWQGAEAFF
TRBD1	TRBJ2-3	TRBV14	15	CASSPTGGGTDTQYF
-	TRBJ2-2	TRBV7-9	13	CASSSTFTGELFF
-	TRBJ2-2	TRBV29-1	13	CSVTGTNTGELFF
TRBD2	TRBJ2-3	TRBV10-2	16	CASSESQRERVDTQYF
-	TRBJ1-1	TRBV20-1	11	CSAGGNTEAFF
TRBD1	TRBJ2-5	TRBV5-1	16	CASSLGDREGQETQYF
-	TRBJ2-2	TRBV5-1	13	CASSRENTGELFF
-	TRBJ2-2	TRBV14	14	CASSQRLNTGELFF
-	TRBJ1-6	TRBV5-1	14	CASSFGVSNSPLHF
TRBD1	TRBJ1-1	TRBV29-1	13	CSVWTGENTEAFF
-	TRBJ2-3	TRBV19	14	CASSMRGSTDTQYF
-	TRBJ2-3	TRBV20-1	13	CSASRALGDTQYF
-	TRBJ1-4	TRBV25-1	11	CASSDNEKLFF
-	TRBJ2-1	TRBV7-2	15	CASSLVTGAAGEQFF
-	TRBJ1-6	TRBV9	14	CASSDGLLTSPLHF
-	TRBJ1-5	TRBV7-2	15	CASRKGVGSNQPQHF
TRBD1	TRBJ2-1	TRBV5-1	14	CASRGGQVDDEQFF
-	TRBJ2-7	TRBV4-1	15	CASSPTGTGPAEQYF
-	TRBJ2-7	TRBV7-9	13	CASSSTLSYEQYF
-	TRBJ2-7	TRBV5-1	13	CASSEPEYPEQYF
TRBD2	TRBJ2-5	TRBV7-2	16	CASSGGLAGFQETQYF
TRBD2	TRBJ2-3	TRBV10-3	17	CAISEYGGGSNTDTQYF
-	TRBJ2-3	TRBV5-1	14	CASSLDSGVDTQYF
-	TRBJ1-1	TRBV6-1	14	CASSRGRGYTEAFF
-	TRBJ1-1	TRBV6-5	13	CASRGTPATEAFF
-	TRBJ2-2	TRBV3-1	16	CASSRGTAHFTGELFF
TRBD1	TRBJ1-2	TRBV6-5	14	CASSRDRGHYGYTF
TRBD2	TRBJ2-7	TRBV5-1	15	CASSSGLAGLYEQYF
-	TRBJ1-6	TRBV27	15	CASSLLQGGNSPLHF
TRBD2	TRBJ2-3	TRBV6-1	15	CASSETKTSEDTQYF
-	TRBJ1-5	TRBV19	13	CASNGHSNQPQHF
-	TRBJ2-1	TRBV7-9	12	CASSSTRNEQFF
TRBD1	TRBJ1-4	TRBV6-2/TRBV6-3	16	CASSYPHKGADEKLFF
-	TRBJ2-5	TRBV2	11	CATGPEETQYF
-	TRBJ2-2	TRBV6-2/TRBV6-3	14	CASSYRQGGGELFF
TRBD2	TRBJ2-6	TRBV10-3	18	CAISEMRGRSSGANVLTF
-	TRBJ1-2	TRBV11-3	16	CASSQPIDTVNYGYTF
TRBD2	TRBJ2-2	TRBV2	18	CASSEWASGSVDYGELFF